This T cell receptor beta chain was obtained from a study of T-cell memory formation after mild COVID-19. The CDR3 covers 17 residues. Trimming removed 0 bases from V and 1 base from J; junction bases left unmatched: 8. A single record per CDR3 protein comes from TCRdb applying MiXCR to the 5' RACE reads. This table has about 560,000 distinct CDR3 sequences, around 15% appearing once. The table lists this clonotype with a few counts. The sequence came from an adult woman who had mild COVID-19 (a few samples of this study predate the infection). Cell type and time point are not known. V usage is TRBV23-1 and J usage is TRBJ2-5; 7 bases line up with TRBD1. TRBV23-1 is identified as an open reading frame with a role that is uncertain. Sequenced: PBMCs or a T cell subset sorted from them (not recorded which). The CDR3 here is CASSQSSRGQRQETQYF. CDR3 sequence (DNA): TGCGCCAGCAGTCAATCAAGCCGGGGACAGCGCCAAGAGACCCAGTACTTC.